The 24 T cell receptor beta chains below come from one sample, sequenced in a study of shared clonotypes between healthy human individuals. The protocol was immunoSEQ multiplex PCR, while the TCRdb copy is restricted to in-frame clones and leaves out a portion. Seen here are roughly 2.1 million clones, about 93% observed once, and the top ten hold more than 1.5%. Naive CD8 populations comprised CD45RO-negative cells positively selected for CCR7, excluding terminally differentiated effector memory CD45RA+ cells. The sequenced material came from naive CD8+ T cells from PBMCs. The receptors shown here come from a man between 18 and 29 years old in good health. Some clones in this sample may be carry-over from other donors' samples.

V is TRBV6-1 and J is TRBJ1-5; D is possibly TRBD1 (6 bases). V gave up 4 bases and J gave up 3 bases, with 13 bases separating them. The length of the CDR3 is 15 residues. Germline V gene data show CDR1 as MNHNS and CDR2 as SASEGT. The CDR3 loop reads CASSGRQASNQPQHF. CDR3 coding DNA: TGTGCCAGCAGTGGGCGACAGGCGTCCAATCAGCCCCAGCATTTT.

A single count supports this clone. This chain links TRBV28 with TRBJ2-5, with 9 bases identical to TRBD2. CDR1 and CDR2 from the germline V gene are MDHEN and SYDVKM. V was clipped by 10 bases and J by 1 base; unmatched bases: 4. The CDR3 covers 13 residues. The CDR3 DNA is TGTGCCATCAGCGGGGGGACCCAAGAGACCCAGTACTTC. Translated: CAISGGTQETQYF.

The CDR3 here is CASSLRGQDTQYF. CDR3 bases: TGTGCCAGCAGCTTGAGGGGCCAGGATACGCAGTATTTT. The rearrangement links TRBV7-9 to TRBJ2-3; either TRBD1 or TRBD2 may supply D (5 bases each). With 3 bases removed from V and 6 bases from J, the gap between germline ends came to 10 bases. Germline lookup yields CDR1 SEHNR and CDR2 FQNEAQ (reference sequence). The CDR3 spans 13 residues.

CDR3 in amino acids: CASSLSFHREYPTNEKLFF. The CDR3 DNA follows: TGCGCCAGCAGCTTATCTTTTCACAGGGAGTACCCAACTAATGAAAAACTGTTTTTT. The chain couples TRBV5-1 to TRBJ1-4, with a possible D match to TRBD1 (6 bases). The germline V gene encodes CDR1 SGHRS and CDR2 YFSETQ. Trimming removed 2 bases from V and 0 bases from J, with 20 bases in between. The CDR3 loop spans 19 amino acids.

The rearrangement joins TRBV5-1 to TRBJ1-1; no clear D gene. CDR1 and CDR2 from the germline V gene are SGHRS and YFSETQ. Trimming took 1 base from V and 0 from J, leaving 13 bases between them. The CDR3 runs to 16 residues. Written as DNA, the CDR3 is TGCGCCAGCAGCTTGATGAGGGATGCCATGAACACTGAAGCTTTCTTT. It encodes CASSLMRDAMNTEAFF.

The gene calls are TRBV5-6 and TRBJ2-3; the D call may be TRBD1 or TRBD2 (6 bases each). The CDR3 consists of 14 residues. V was trimmed by 2 bases and J by 4 bases, leaving 11 bases between them. Germline assignment: CDR1 SGHDT and CDR2 YYEEEE. The CDR3 DNA follows: TGTGCCAGCAGCTTCGGGGGCGGGTCAGATACGCAGTATTTT. Encoded protein: CASSFGGGSDTQYF.

The chain joins TRBV27 to TRBJ2-5, with 13 bases aligning to TRBD2. Germline CDR1 is MNHEY and CDR2 is SMNVEV (reference sequence). The CDR3 is 18 amino acids. After removal of 5 bases from V and 4 bases from J, the junction contained 13 bases not matched to a gene. The CDR3 reads CASSNSGLAGVEGETQYF. CDR3 DNA: TGTGCCAGCAGTAATTCAGGACTAGCGGGAGTCGAGGGAGAGACCCAGTACTTC.

The gene calls are TRBV7-9 and TRBJ2-7, with 13 bases that match TRBD2. The CDR3 runs 17 residues. Germline CDR1 and CDR2: SEHNR and FQNEAQ (reference sequence). The V and J ends lost 5 bases and 3 bases, in that order; junction bases with no gene match: 10. CDR3 amino acids: CASSPIKGLAGIYEQYF. CDR3 nucleotides: TGTGCCAGCAGCCCGATTAAGGGACTAGCGGGAATCTACGAGCAGTACTTC. Complete variable domain (other parts from reference TRBV7-9 and TRBJ2-7): DTGVSQNPRHKITKRGQNVTFRCDPISEHNRLYWYRQTLGQGPEFLTYFQNEAQLEKSRLLSDRFSAERPKGSFSTLEIQRTEQGDSAMYLCASSPIKGLAGIYEQYFGPGTRLTVT.

This clone was seen once. The rearrangement joins TRBV15 to TRBJ2-3; D gene unclear. The V end lost 8 bases, the J end lost 0 bases, and 9 bases lay between the germline ends. The germline V gene encodes CDR1 LNHNV and CDR2 YYDKDF (reference sequence). The CDR3 runs to 13 residues. The CDR3 region is CATLEASTDTQYF. The CDR3 DNA reads as TGTGCCACCCTTGAGGCTAGCACAGATACGCAGTATTTT.

This chain links TRBV4-1 with TRBJ1-2; no clear D gene. Per the germline V gene, CDR1 is MGHRA and CDR2 is YSYEKL. The CDR3 is made up of 15 amino acids. The ends were cut back, 4 bases at V and 4 bases at J, with 16 bases in the middle. Here the CDR3 reads CASSPEVGNLYGYTF. CDR3 sequence (DNA): TGCGCCAGCAGCCCAGAGGTGGGGAACCTCTATGGCTACACCTTC.

The chain links TRBV7-9 to TRBJ1-1; D might be TRBD1 (5 bases). Trimming removed 1 base from V and 7 bases from J, with 10 bases in between. Germline CDR1 SEHNR, CDR2 FQNEAQ (reference sequence). The CDR3 has 13 residues. The CDR3 nucleotides read TGTGCCAGCAGCTTAGGAACAGGAGTTGAAGCTTTCTTT. Encoded protein: CASSLGTGVEAFF.

The chain uses TRBV5-5 and TRBJ2-7, with TRBD2 as a possible D gene (5 bases). Germline values: CDR1 SGHKS, CDR2 YYEKEE (reference sequence). This CDR3 comprises 14 residues. Trimming stripped 1 base from V and 2 bases from J, with 10 bases between. Here the CDR3 reads CASSLRGSTYEQYF. The CDR3 DNA sequence: TGTGCCAGCAGCTTGCGAGGGAGTACCTACGAGCAGTACTTC.

The rearrangement links TRBV13 to TRBJ2-2; weak D call: TRBD1 (5 bases). Trimming cost V 8 bases and J 4 bases, with 11 bases left between them. The germline gives CDR1 PRHDT, CDR2 FYEKMQ (reference sequence). CDR3 length equals 13 residues. CDR3 loop: CASCQGSTGELFF. DNA of the CDR3: TGTGCCAGCTGTCAGGGTAGCACCGGGGAGCTGTTTTTT.

The V call is TRBV27, the J call TRBJ2-7; 11 positions agree with TRBD2. Germline CDR1 and CDR2: MNHEY and SMNVEV (reference sequence). Trimming removed 3 bases from V and 3 bases from J; junction bases left unmatched: 7. This CDR3 region has 16 residues. Written as DNA, the CDR3 is TGTGCCAGCAGTTTGTTTCTAGGGACTAGCGGCTACGAGCAGTACTTC. Translating it yields CASSLFLGTSGYEQYF.

This chain connects TRBV6-5 to TRBJ2-5, with TRBD2 identical over 11 bases. The germline CDR1 and CDR2 sequences are MNHEY and SVGAGI. V was pared by 0 bases and J by 5 bases, with 5 bases of the junction left unmatched. CDR3 length: 16 residues. The CDR3 DNA reads as TGTGCCAGCAGTTACTCAGTAGCGGGAGGGCATGAGACCCAGTACTTC. This sequence encodes CASSYSVAGGHETQYF.

V gene TRBV28 combines with J gene TRBJ2-3, with a weak D call TRBD2 (5 bases). The CDR3 is 15 residues long. CDR1 is MDHEN and CDR2 is SYDVKM in the germline V gene. Trimming cost V 5 bases and J 7 bases, with 19 bases left between them. CDR3 coding DNA: TGTGCCAGCAGTCCCACCGTAGGCCGGAGGAATACGCAGTATTTT. Amino acid sequence: CASSPTVGRRNTQYF.

The J gene is TRBJ2-1, the V gene TRBV27; the D is unclear. V was shortened by 11 bases and J by 4 bases, with 15 bases between the two germline ends. The germline V gene has CDR1 MNHEY and CDR2 SMNVEV (reference sequence). This CDR3 has 13 amino acids. CDR3 amino acids: CAAAGFGYNEQFF. CDR3 coding DNA: TGTGCCGCAGCTGGGTTTGGGTACAATGAGCAGTTCTTC.

This chain uses TRBV27 with TRBJ2-3; TRBD2 aligns across 10 bases. J gave up 5 bases and V 3 bases, and 5 bases lay outside the gene matches. This CDR3 contains 15 residues. Per germline, CDR1 MNHEY and CDR2 SMNVEV (reference sequence). CDR3 bases: TGTGCCAGCAGTTTTAGTCTAGCGGGAGAAGATACGCAGTATTTT. The encoded protein is CASSFSLAGEDTQYF.

V is TRBV6-1 and J is TRBJ2-7; unclear D gene. Trimming pared 1 base from V and 2 bases from J, leaving 9 bases between. The CDR3 consists of 14 residues. CDR1 MNHNS and CDR2 SASEGT come from the germline V gene. The CDR3 nucleotides are TGTGCCAGCAGTGAAGTAGGGATTCCCTACGAGCAGTACTTC. Translated: CASSEVGIPYEQYF.

In this sample, this clone turned up a few times. This sequence joins TRBV30 and TRBJ1-5; a possible D gene is TRBD1 (6 bases). There are 15 residues in the CDR3. The V and J ends lost 5 bases and 0 bases respectively, with 14 bases between them. Germline CDR1 GTSNPN, CDR2 SVGIG (reference sequence). The CDR3 DNA is TGTGCCTGGCAGACAGGAACCCTTAGCAATCAGCCCCAGCATTTT. It is translated as CAWQTGTLSNQPQHF.

This chain links TRBV9 with TRBJ2-3; D is unclear. V lost 3 bases, J lost 4 bases, and 9 bases lay in between. The CDR3 consists of 13 residues. CDR1 and CDR2 from the germline V gene are SGDLS and YYNGEE. This CDR3 reads CASSAHAADTQYF. The CDR3 DNA reads TGTGCCAGCAGCGCCCACGCGGCAGATACGCAGTATTTT.

In DNA, the CDR3 is TGTGCCAGTAGTATAGTAACGGGACAGCCGAACTATGGCTACACCTTC. It yields the protein CASSIVTGQPNYGYTF. The V gene is TRBV19, the J gene TRBJ1-2; TRBD1 aligns across 7 bases. The V segment lost 1 base and the J segment 2 bases; nucleotides outside the gene matches: 7. CDR1 is LNHDA and CDR2 is SQIVND in the germline V gene (reference sequence). There are 16 residues in the CDR3. The variable domain in full, with the rest retrieved from reference TRBV19 and TRBJ1-2, is DGGITQSPKYLFRKEGQNVTLSCEQNLNHDAMYWYRQDPGQGLRLIYYSQIVNDFQKGDIAEGYSVSREKKESFPLTVTSAQKNPTAFYLCASSIVTGQPNYGYTFGSGTRLTVV.

The chain recombines TRBV18 with TRBJ2-5; TRBD2 aligns across 10 bases. The junction had 6 bases not matched to a gene; V was cut back by 0 bases and J by 2 bases. Germline V gives CDR1 KGHSH, CDR2 LQKENI. The CDR3 totals 17 residues. CDR3 bases: TGTGCCAGCTCACCACCGACCCTAGCGGGGGTACAAGAGACCCAGTACTTC. Its protein product is CASSPPTLAGVQETQYF.

CDR3 sequence (DNA): TGTGCCAGCATCAGGGTGGACTATGGCTACACCTTC. The encoded protein is CASIRVDYGYTF. This chain links TRBV7-9 with TRBJ1-2, with a tentative D call TRBD1 (5 bases). The germline V gene has CDR1 SEHNR and CDR2 FQNEAQ (reference sequence). CDR3 length equals 12 residues. V lost 7 bases, J lost 3 bases, and 9 bases lay in between.